This T cell receptor beta chain was identified during a study of T cells in Graves' hyperthyroidism and ophthalmopathy (dated by TCRdb to the late 2010s). In the study overall: A discovery cohort of approximately 100 patients, roughly 40 with Graves' ophthalmopathy and roughly 59 with stable Graves' hyperthyroidism, was used to find distinguishing TCR V-J signatures. After blood sampling, hyperthyroidism patients were treated with methimazole at a starting dose of 30 mg daily, and ophthalmopathy patients were treated with high-dose intravenous methylprednisolone. In more than five Graves' hyperthyroidism patients, the study also compared T-cell repertoires from thyroid tissue with T-cell repertoires from blood. TCR Vbeta CDR3 sequencing of 120 to 150 peripheral blood samples (fewer than 45 ophthalmopathy, roughly 72 hyperthyroidism and roughly 17 progressor patients) is reported in the paper. For training and testing, the 100 patients in the discovery cohort were randomly divided in a 7:3 ratio. An independent validation cohort of fewer than 20 hyperthyroidism patients and approximately 17 patients who later progressed to ophthalmopathy tested prospective prediction of ophthalmopathy.

The junction shows trimming of 4 bases on V and 7 bases on J, plus 11 bases between the germline ends. The CDR3 numbers 14 residues from cysteine through phenylalanine. Left in the record is the CDR3 DNA by itself, 42 bases read in frame from the first base. This clonotype was seen at least ten times. It has no known antigen specificity. No quality values exist for individual bases; no much larger clone is one base distant. The TCR beta CDR3 regions were amplified from RNA transcripts. A first-round RT-PCR of the TCR CDR3 used the HTBI primer set with the Qiagen OneStep RT-PCR kit. The libraries were constructed in a second round of multiplex PCR and then size-selected and purified. Libraries were sequenced paired-end with 100 bp reads on an Illumina HiSeq2000. The authors' pipeline ran thus. SOAPnuke was used to process the raw data, with reads discarded if the reads contained adapters or uncalled bases, had a mean Phred below 15, or lacked an exact constant-primer or identifier match. High-quality paired reads were merged with COPE v1.2.5, and unique nucleotide sequences were defined as clonotypes. MiTCR v1.1 was used to align the clonotypes against IMGT TRBV, TRBD and TRBJ reference segments. Analysis was restricted to V-J combinations with a frequency above 0.0001, which covered 99.2% of repertoires. The TCS score was defined as F50 (clonal expansion) divided by E x V (chaos), with BLOSUM62-based TCRdist calculated between CDR3 peptides within each V-J. Welch's t-statistics and random forest reduced around 550 V-J features to under 15, which were used in a naive Bayes classifier (R e1071). The Morisita-Horn index was used to measure how similar the thyroid and blood repertoires were. Starting from the raw public reads, TCRdb applied fastp trimming at Q25, assembled clones with MiXCR and retained in-frame beta chains. Each entry merges the rows of one CDR3 protein and shows their most common DNA and genes. TCRdb, rather than the study authors, made the V and J calls. For this sample there are about 95,000 distinct CDR3 sequences; 35% to 50% appear just once. The ten largest clones capture roughly a tenth of the sample.

The investigation overall reported the following: In validation, the model predicted progression to ophthalmopathy a median of roughly 6.2 months before onset, with roughly 71% sensitivity and about 72% specificity. In cross-validation, a model built on a 13 V-J signature told ophthalmopathy apart from stable hyperthyroidism with under 90% sensitivity and around 81% specificity, and in testing the same model reached 80%/75%. Sample size was not statistically predetermined, and blinding of investigators to group allocation was not performed. Most expanded thyroid clonotypes (frequency above 0.001) were also found in blood, which suggests that blood repertoires may mirror thyroid immune responses.

Stable Graves' hyperthyroidism was defined as the absence of progression to ophthalmopathy over 18 months of follow-up. Hyperthyroidism patients were newly diagnosed, with disease duration under 2 months, and aged 18 to 65 years. Exclusion was applied to patients with uncontrolled infections, other autoimmune diseases, pregnancy or lactation. Clinical symptoms, serum thyroxine and TRAb, thyroid ultrasound, and orbital computed tomography formed the basis for the diagnoses. Total RNA was extracted with Trizol reagent, and quality was checked on an Agilent 2100 Bioanalyzer. In this chain, TRBV12-3 or TRBV12-4 is recombined with TRBJ1-6; TRBD1 is a weak D gene call, 5 bases matching. The sequence came from a woman aged 30 to 39 with Graves' hyperthyroidism. Sequences were obtained from peripheral blood or thyroid tissue (not recorded which). The CDR3 sequence is CASSSPGRNSPLHF. The DNA sequence is TGTGCCAGCAGTTCGCCAGGGAGAAATTCACCCCTCCACTTT.